This T cell receptor beta chain derives from a study of T cell responses to AZD1222 COVID-19 vaccine. The V and J ends lost 1 base and 8 bases respectively, with 6 bases between them. The CDR3 has 12 amino acids. CDR1 is LGHDT and CDR2 is YNNKEL in the germline V gene (reference sequence). Libraries were prepared by immunoSEQ multiplex PCR; TCRdb keeps only in-frame clonotypes and omits some of them. The sample carries about 190,000 clones, 75% to 90% recorded once. The sequence was obtained from an adult in good health. The material sequenced was peripheral blood, taken on day 0 of MenACWY control vaccination. The chain employs TRBV3-1 (or the pseudogene TRBV3-2) and TRBJ2-1; D call uncertain. CDR3 bases: TGTGCCAGCAGCCAAGCCCGGGATGAGCAGTTCTTC. Translation gives CASSQARDEQFF.